These T cell receptor beta chains were read from a single sample in a study of cytomegalovirus exposure and HLA in healthy donors. This table comes from immunoSEQ multiplex PCR, and its TCRdb copy is limited to in-frame clones, with some not included. The sample includes over 150,000 clones, about 82% of them seen just once. Sequencing input: PBMCs. The receptors derive from a human donor in good health. Each CDR3 is given with its conserved first and last residue. D genes are given only for firm matches. Only some rows state a clone size, as once, few, many or a class for expanded clones.

j_gene | d_gene | v_gene | abundance | CDR3aa | CDR3nt
TRBJ1-2 | NA | TRBV7-9 | NA | CASSTTGPNYGYTF | TGTGCCAGCAGCACTACAGGGCCTAACTATGGCTACACCTTC
TRBJ1-1 | TRBD1 | TRBV5-4 | NA | CASSLAPWKRTGGRYTEAFF | TGTGCCAGCAGCTTGGCGCCTTGGAAAAGGACAGGGGGCCGGTACACTGAAGCTTTCTTT
TRBJ2-3 | NA | TRBV25-1 | NA | CASRPSASTDTQYF | TGTGCCAGCAGACCTAGCGCGAGCACAGATACGCAGTATTTT
TRBJ2-2 | TRBD2 | TRBV5-1 | NA | CASSPWTSGGAGAGELFF | TGCGCCAGCAGCCCGTGGACTAGCGGGGGGGCCGGCGCCGGGGAGCTGTTTTTT
TRBJ1-2 | TRBD1 | TRBV5-1 | NA | CASSLGRQGGSYGYTF | TGCGCCAGCAGCTTAGGTCGACAGGGTGGATCCTATGGCTACACCTTC
TRBJ1-2 | TRBD1 | TRBV13 | NA | CASSFDRANDYGYTF | TGTGCCAGCAGCTTTGACAGGGCCAATGACTATGGCTACACCTTC
TRBJ1-5 | NA | TRBV25-1 | NA | CASRGTGDQPQHF | TGTGCCAGCAGGGGGACGGGGGATCAGCCCCAGCATTTT
TRBJ2-4 | TRBD1 | TRBV6-5 | once | CATQGQGENIQYF | TGTGCCACCCAGGGACAGGGGGAAAACATTCAGTACTTC
TRBJ2-1 | NA | TRBV10-3 | NA | CATSTGSPSSEQFF | TGTGCCACCTCGACAGGCTCACCGTCCAGTGAGCAGTTCTTC
TRBJ2-1 | NA | TRBV6-5 | NA | CASKRSREGLGEQFF | TGTGCCAGCAAAAGGTCCAGGGAAGGGTTGGGTGAGCAGTTCTTC
TRBJ1-1 | NA | TRBV6-5 | NA | CASTTGRVNTEAFF | TGTGCCAGCACTACAGGGAGGGTGAACACTGAAGCTTTCTTT
TRBJ2-7 | NA | TRBV28 | NA | CASLDQGSPYEQYF | TGTGCCAGTCTAGATCAGGGATCTCCCTACGAGCAGTACTTC
TRBJ1-2 | NA | TRBV28 | NA | CASTGGYGYGYTF | TGTGCCAGCACAGGAGGCTACGGCTATGGCTACACCTTC
TRBJ1-5 | TRBD1 | TRBV28 | NA | CASSLQSGTGGNQPQHF | TGTGCCAGCAGTCTACAATCCGGGACAGGGGGGAATCAGCCCCAGCATTTT
TRBJ1-1 | NA | TRBV7-9 | NA | CASSPPLTEAFF | TGTGCCAGCAGTCCACCACTCACTGAAGCTTTCTTT
TRBJ2-7 | TRBD1 | TRBV5-4 | NA | CASSEGQAYEQYF | TGTGCCAGCAGCGAGGGACAGGCCTACGAGCAGTACTTC
TRBJ2-4 | TRBD1 | TRBV28 | NA | CASSPTTGGRNIQYF | TGTGCCAGCAGTCCGACGACAGGGGGGCGAAACATTCAGTACTTC
TRBJ2-1 | TRBD2 | TRBV7-2 | NA | CASTPGPTSGAYNEQFF | TGTGCCAGCACTCCCGGTCCCACTAGCGGAGCCTACAATGAGCAGTTCTTC
TRBJ1-4 | NA | TRBV19 | NA | CASSLEGGREKLFF | TGTGCCAGTAGCCTCGAGGGAGGAAGAGAAAAACTGTTTTTT
TRBJ1-1 | NA | TRBV5-6 | once | CASRLQGIEAFF | TGTGCCAGCAGATTACAGGGAATTGAAGCTTTCTTT
TRBJ2-1 | NA | TRBV18 | NA | CASSPPSTGSEQFF | TGTGCCAGCTCACCACCGTCAACAGGGAGTGAGCAGTTCTTC
TRBJ2-6 | NA | TRBV7-3 | NA | CASSFKPVFSGANVLTF | TGTGCCAGCAGCTTTAAGCCGGTCTTCTCTGGGGCCAACGTCCTGACTTTC
TRBJ1-5 | NA | TRBV6-6 | NA | CASSRKGLYQPQHF | TGTGCCAGCAGTCGCAAGGGGCTTTATCAGCCCCAGCATTTT
TRBJ1-3 | NA | TRBV27 | few | CASSLQGSVGNTIYF | TGTGCCAGCAGTCTACAGGGCAGTGTTGGGAACACCATATATTTT
TRBJ2-7 | TRBD1 | TRBV7-8 | NA | CASRPRQGAYEQYF | TGTGCCAGCAGACCCAGACAGGGAGCCTACGAGCAGTACTTC
TRBJ2-7 | TRBD1 | TRBV28 | NA | CASSPDRDPGEQYF | TGTGCCAGCAGTCCGGACAGGGACCCAGGCGAGCAGTACTTC
TRBJ2-1 | TRBD2 | TRBV9 | NA | CASSPAGTSGNEQFF | TGTGCCAGCAGCCCAGCGGGGACTAGTGGCAATGAGCAGTTCTTC
TRBJ2-5 | NA | TRBV2 | NA | CASSPQGGLVGETQYF | TGTGCCAGCAGTCCTCAGGGGGGACTAGTGGGAGAGACCCAGTACTTC
TRBJ1-3 | NA | TRBV27 | NA | CASSRSSGTGNTIYF | TGTGCCAGCAGTCGTTCCTCAGGGACTGGAAACACCATATATTTT
TRBJ2-7 | TRBD2 | TRBV5-1 | once | CASSLGPGTSGFFYEQYF | TGCGCCAGCAGCTTGGGTCCCGGGACTAGCGGGTTTTTCTACGAGCAGTACTTC
TRBJ2-7 | TRBD1 | TRBV27 | once | CASSPTGQGTANFHEQYF | TGTGCCAGCAGTCCGACGGGACAGGGGACAGCCAACTTCCACGAGCAGTACTTC
TRBJ2-3 | TRBD2 | TRBV9 | NA | CASSVALGLAGPTDTQYF | TGTGCCAGCAGCGTAGCCCTGGGACTAGCGGGACCCACAGATACGCAGTATTTT
TRBJ2-6 | NA | TRBV27 | NA | CASSPDRANVLTF | TGTGCCAGCAGTCCCGACAGGGCCAACGTCCTGACTTTC
TRBJ2-5 | TRBD2 | TRBV6-1 | few | CASSEWKLAGVGAQETQYF | TGTGCCAGCAGTGAATGGAAACTAGCGGGAGTGGGGGCCCAAGAGACCCAGTACTTC
TRBJ2-7 | NA | TRBV11-2 | NA | CASSLTRVEQYF | TGTGCCAGCAGCTTAACCCGGGTCGAGCAGTACTTC
TRBJ1-2 | NA | TRBV7-2 | NA | CASSPRQYYGYTF | TGTGCCAGCAGCCCAAGACAGTACTATGGCTACACCTTC
TRBJ2-2 | NA | TRBV6-5 | NA | CASSFPEDGELFF | TGTGCCAGCAGTTTCCCGGAGGACGGGGAGCTGTTTTTT
TRBJ1-1 | TRBD1 | TRBV6-5 | NA | CASSGVGTGAFF | TGTGCCAGCAGTGGGGTCGGGACAGGGGCTTTCTTT
TRBJ1-5 | TRBD1 | TRBV5-1 | NA | CASSLGDRGGQPQHF | TGCGCCAGCAGCTTGGGGGACAGGGGGGGTCAGCCCCAGCATTTT
TRBJ1-1 | TRBD1 | TRBV7-9 | NA | CASSKGQGAAEAFF | TGTGCCAGCAGCAAAGGACAGGGGGCGGCTGAAGCTTTCTTT
TRBJ1-2 | NA | TRBV5-5 | few | CASSPDRDMSYGYTF | TGTGCCAGCAGCCCGGACCGGGACATGAGCTATGGCTACACCTTC
TRBJ2-3 | TRBD2 | TRBV13 | NA | CASSLTSPWTTSVPPDTQYF | TGTGCCAGCAGCTTAACCTCACCCTGGACGACTAGCGTCCCGCCCGATACGCAGTATTTT
TRBJ1-2 | TRBD1 | TRBV27 | NA | CASSLKGGGSYGYTF | TGTGCCAGCAGCCTAAAAGGGGGCGGAAGCTATGGCTACACCTTC
TRBJ2-2 | NA | TRBV6-6 | NA | CASSYEAGNTGELFF | TGTGCCAGCAGTTACGAGGCGGGGAACACCGGGGAGCTGTTTTTT
TRBJ2-7 | NA | TRBV2 | NA | CASRSRSGAHYEQYF | TGTGCCAGCCGGTCTAGGTCAGGGGCCCATTACGAGCAGTACTTC
TRBJ1-5 | TRBD1 | TRBV5-6 | NA | CASSARGQDQPQHF | TGTGCCAGCAGCGCAAGGGGGCAGGATCAGCCCCAGCATTTT
TRBJ2-3 | TRBD2 | TRBV5-1 | NA | CASRAAGHTDTQYF | TGCGCCAGCAGGGCAGCGGGGCACACAGATACGCAGTATTTT
TRBJ1-5 | NA | TRBV9 | NA | CASSGGTGNQPQHF | TGTGCCAGCAGCGGCGGGACGGGCAATCAGCCCCAGCATTTT
TRBJ1-4 | NA | TRBV6-1 | NA | CASSANRAVSEKLFF | TGTGCCAGCAGTGCCAACAGGGCCGTATCTGAAAAACTGTTTTTT
TRBJ2-3 | TRBD2 | TRBV7-6 | NA | CASTSLTSGGTDTQYF | TGTGCCAGCACCTCTCTAACTAGCGGGGGGACAGATACGCAGTATTTT
TRBJ2-7 | NA | TRBV5-8 | NA | CASSFIHEQYF | TGTGCCAGCAGCTTTATCCACGAGCAGTACTTC
TRBJ2-5 | NA | TRBV29-1 | once | CSVYGGPETQYF | TGCAGCGTGTACGGAGGGCCAGAGACCCAGTACTTC
TRBJ1-1 | TRBD1 | TRBV7-6 | NA | CASSPRGQGDTEAFF | TGTGCCAGCAGCCCCAGGGGTCAGGGGGATACTGAAGCTTTCTTT
TRBJ1-3 | NA | TRBV18 | NA | CASSRSPEPSYSGNTIYF | TGTGCCAGCTCACGGTCACCAGAACCCTCATACTCTGGAAACACCATATATTTT
TRBJ1-1 | NA | TRBV18 | NA | CASSPPWGDAFF | TGTGCCAGCTCACCACCTTGGGGGGACGCTTTCTTT